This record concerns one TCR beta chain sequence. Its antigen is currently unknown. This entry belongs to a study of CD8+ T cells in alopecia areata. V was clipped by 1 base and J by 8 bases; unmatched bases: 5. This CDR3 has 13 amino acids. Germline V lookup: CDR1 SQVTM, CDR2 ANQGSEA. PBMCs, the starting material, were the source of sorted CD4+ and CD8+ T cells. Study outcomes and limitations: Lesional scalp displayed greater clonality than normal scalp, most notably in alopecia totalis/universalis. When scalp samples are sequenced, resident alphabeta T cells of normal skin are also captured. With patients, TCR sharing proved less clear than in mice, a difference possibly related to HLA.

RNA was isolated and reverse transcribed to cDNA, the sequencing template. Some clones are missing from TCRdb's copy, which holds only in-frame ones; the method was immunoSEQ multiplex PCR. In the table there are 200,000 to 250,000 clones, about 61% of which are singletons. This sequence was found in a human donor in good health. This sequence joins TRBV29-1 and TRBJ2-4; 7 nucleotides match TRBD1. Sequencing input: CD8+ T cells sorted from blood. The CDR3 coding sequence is TGCAGCGTTGAAGCACAGGGGTACGACATTCAGTACTTC. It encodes CSVEAQGYDIQYF.